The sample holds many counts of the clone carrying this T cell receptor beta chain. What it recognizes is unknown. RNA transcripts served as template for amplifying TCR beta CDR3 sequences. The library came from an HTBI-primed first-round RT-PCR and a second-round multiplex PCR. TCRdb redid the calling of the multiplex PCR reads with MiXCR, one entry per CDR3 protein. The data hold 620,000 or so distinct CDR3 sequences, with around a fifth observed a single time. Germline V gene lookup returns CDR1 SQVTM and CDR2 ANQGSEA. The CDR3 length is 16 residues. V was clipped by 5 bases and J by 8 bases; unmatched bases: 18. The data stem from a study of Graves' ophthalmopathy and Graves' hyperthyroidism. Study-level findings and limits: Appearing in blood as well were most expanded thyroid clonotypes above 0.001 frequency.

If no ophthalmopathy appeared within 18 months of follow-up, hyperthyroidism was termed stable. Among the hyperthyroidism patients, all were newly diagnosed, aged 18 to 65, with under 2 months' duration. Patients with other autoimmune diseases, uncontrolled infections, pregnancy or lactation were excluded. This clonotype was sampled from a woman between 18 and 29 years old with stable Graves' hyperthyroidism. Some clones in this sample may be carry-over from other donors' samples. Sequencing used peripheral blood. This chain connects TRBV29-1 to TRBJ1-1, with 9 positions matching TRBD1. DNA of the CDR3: TGCAGCGTTCACACCGGGACAGGGTTTCTAAGTTCCGAAGCTTTCTTT. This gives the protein CSVHTGTGFLSSEAFF.